What follows describes a single T cell receptor beta chain. Random hexamers served to reverse transcribe roughly 0.5 to 1 ug RNA. Amplification of TCR beta CDR3 spanned 54 Vbeta and 13 Jbeta via immunoSEQ multiplex PCR. TCRdb redid the calling of the immunoSEQ multiplex PCR reads with MiXCR, one entry per CDR3 protein. The sample lists about 52,000 distinct CDR3 sequences; 93% were seen once. The record originates from a study of CD8 T cells in Susac syndrome. The CDR3 consists of 14 residues. V dropped 6 bases and J dropped 8 bases, with 19 bases sitting between them. Germline V gene lookup returns CDR1 MNHEY and CDR2 SMNVEV (reference sequence). CD8+ and CD4+ T cells taken from blood had their TCR beta sequenced. The TEMRA cells underwent FACS enrichment, while the CD8+ and CD4+ T cells underwent negative isolation.

The sequenced material came from CD8+ T cells from PBMCs. The chain recombines TRBV27 with TRBJ1-2; a possible D gene is TRBD1 (6 bases). The clonotype originates from a human donor with multiple sclerosis. This chain's CDR3 is CASSPTGPTYGYTF. The CDR3 DNA is TGTGCCAGCAGCCCCACAGGGCCAACCTACGGCTACACCTTC.